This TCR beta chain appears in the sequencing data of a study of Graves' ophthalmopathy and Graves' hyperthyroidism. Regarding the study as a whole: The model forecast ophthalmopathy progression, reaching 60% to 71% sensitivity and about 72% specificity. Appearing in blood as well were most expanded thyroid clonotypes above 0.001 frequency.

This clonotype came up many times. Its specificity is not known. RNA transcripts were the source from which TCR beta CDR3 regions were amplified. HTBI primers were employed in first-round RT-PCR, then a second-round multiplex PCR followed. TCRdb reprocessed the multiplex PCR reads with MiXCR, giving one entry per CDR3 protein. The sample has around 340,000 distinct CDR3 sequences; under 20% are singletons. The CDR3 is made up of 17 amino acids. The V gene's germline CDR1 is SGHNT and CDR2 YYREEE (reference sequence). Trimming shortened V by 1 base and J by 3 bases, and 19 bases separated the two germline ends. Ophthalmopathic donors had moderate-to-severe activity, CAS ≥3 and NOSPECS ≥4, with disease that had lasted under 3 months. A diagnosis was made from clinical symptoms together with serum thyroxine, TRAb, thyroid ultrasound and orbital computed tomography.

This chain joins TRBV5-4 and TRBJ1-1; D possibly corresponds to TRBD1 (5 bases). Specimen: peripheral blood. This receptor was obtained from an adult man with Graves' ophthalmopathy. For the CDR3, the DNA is TGTGCCAGCAGCTTGTTCAGGGTATTGGTATTGCACACTGAAGCTTTCTTT. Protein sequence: CASSLFRVLVLHTEAFF.